A single sample gave rise to the 27 T cell receptor beta chains below, sequenced in a study of blood T cell repertoires in COVID-19. Assay: immunoSEQ multiplex PCR; the TCRdb copy retains only in-frame clones and omits some. The sample lists about 82,000 clones, roughly 90% seen once, with roughly 1.2% in the top ten. The material sequenced was PBMCs or T cells enriched from blood (not recorded which). These receptors came from a woman aged 45-59 years with acute COVID-19.

The chain combines TRBV21-1 with TRBJ2-7; TRBD1 reflects the table's D call only, with no check against the DNA. TRBV21-1 is shown as a pseudogene. The CDR3 is 17 residues long. The CDR3: CASSNARGLEGAYEQYF. CDR3 sequence (DNA): TGTGCCAGCAGCAATGCGAGAGGGCTTGAGGGGGCCTACGAGCAGTACTTC.

This clone was detected once. The chain uses TRBV9 and TRBJ2-5; 8 positions match TRBD1. The CDR3 is 16 residues long. V was pared by 0 bases and J by 1 base, with 5 bases of the junction left unmatched. In germline, CDR1 is SGDLS, CDR2 YYNGEE. Here the CDR3 reads CASSVAGRGRQETQYF. The CDR3 bases are TGTGCCAGCAGCGTAGCGGGCAGGGGGCGCCAAGAGACCCAGTACTTC.

The CDR3 here is CASLRVTGELFF. Here the CDR3 DNA reads TGTGCCAGCCTCAGGGTTACCGGGGAGCTGTTTTTT. The J gene is TRBJ2-2, the V gene TRBV5-5; TRBD1 might be the D (5 bases). The CDR3 is 12 residues long. The V end was cut by 7 bases, the J end by 5 bases, with 9 bases between. Germline V gene data show CDR1 as SGHKS and CDR2 as YYEKEE (reference sequence).

V usage is TRBV19 and J usage is TRBJ1-1, with D maybe TRBD1 (5 bases). CDR1 LNHDA and CDR2 SQIVND come from the germline V gene (reference sequence). Trimming removed 3 bases at V and 1 base at J, with 12 bases between. This CDR3 contains 15 residues. The CDR3 DNA follows: TGTGCCAGTAGTATCGGAGACGGACAGAACACTGAAGCTTTCTTT. This translates into CASSIGDGQNTEAFF.

The chain is built from TRBV19 and TRBJ2-1; D is ambiguous. The CDR3 totals 11 residues. The V end lost 8 bases, the J end lost 7 bases, and 9 bases lay between the germline ends. In germline, CDR1 is LNHDA, CDR2 SQIVND (reference sequence). The CDR3 here is CASLERNEQFF. The CDR3 DNA is TGTGCCAGTCTGGAGAGGAATGAGCAGTTCTTC.

This clone was recorded once. This chain links TRBV5-1 with TRBJ2-7; D is unresolved. The CDR3 totals 15 residues. Germline CDR1 and CDR2: SGHRS and YFSETQ. The V and J ends lost 0 bases and 7 bases respectively, with 17 bases between them. Here the CDR3 reads CASSLAPRPSEEQYF. As DNA, the CDR3 is TGCGCCAGCAGCTTGGCGCCGAGGCCCTCCGAGGAGCAGTACTTC.

The chain has TRBV20-1 and TRBJ1-1; TRBD1 matches at 7 bases. V was pared by 3 bases and J by 4 bases, with 8 bases of the junction left unmatched. The CDR3 totals 14 residues. Germline CDR1 reads DFQATT; CDR2 reads SNEGSKA (reference sequence). The CDR3 sequence: CSASRAGGATEAFF. The DNA for the CDR3 is TGCAGTGCTAGTAGGGCAGGGGGTGCCACTGAAGCTTTCTTT.

The CDR3 DNA reads as TGTGCCAGCAGTCCAGGGGATACCGGCAATGAGCAGTTCTTC. The encoded protein is CASSPGDTGNEQFF. The chain has TRBV6-5 and TRBJ2-1; D may be TRBD1 (6 bases). This CDR3 comprises 14 residues. Between the trimmed V and J ends, which lost 5 bases and 6 bases, there was a span of 14 bases. CDR1 MNHEY and CDR2 SVGAGI come from the germline V gene.

The V gene is TRBV27, the J gene TRBJ2-1; D uncertain. CDR3 length equals 13 residues. Germline V gene lookup returns CDR1 MNHEY and CDR2 SMNVEV (reference sequence). V dropped 1 base and J dropped 9 bases, with 10 bases sitting between them. The CDR3 here is CASSLFNQLEQFF. In DNA form, the CDR3 reads TGTGCCAGCAGTTTATTTAATCAACTTGAGCAGTTCTTC.

This clone came up once. DNA for the CDR3: TGTGCCAGCAGCTTAAGTGGGAGCAACAATGAGCAGTTCTTC. As protein: CASSLSGSNNEQFF. The chain uses TRBV7-3 and TRBJ2-1; D perhaps matches TRBD2 (5 bases). The CDR3 totals 14 residues. The germline V gene has CDR1 SGHTA and CDR2 FQGTGA. Between the trimmed V and J ends, which lost 1 base and 5 bases, there was a span of 9 bases.

The V gene is TRBV9, the J gene TRBJ2-2; maybe TRBD2 (6 bases). The CDR3 consists of 14 residues. V lost 5 bases and J 0 bases, leaving 8 bases between the germline ends. From germline, CDR1 is SGDLS and CDR2 YYNGEE. The chain's CDR3 is CASSGEANTGELFF. The CDR3 DNA is TGTGCCAGCAGTGGGGAGGCGAACACCGGGGAGCTGTTTTTT.

This clone occurred once. This chain joins TRBV6-5 and TRBJ2-1, with 13 bases matching TRBD2. Germline V gives CDR1 MNHEY, CDR2 SVGAGI. This CDR3 has 15 amino acids. V lost 5 bases, J lost 9 bases, and 7 bases stayed unmatched. CDR3 DNA sequence: TGTGCCAGCAGTCCAGGACTAGCGGGAGTAGGTGAGCAGTTCTTC. It yields the protein CASSPGLAGVGEQFF.

The CDR3, as DNA: TGTGCCAGTGTGAGGGACAGGGCGAACACCGGGGAGCTGTTTTTT. As protein: CASVRDRANTGELFF. The gene calls are TRBV6-5 and TRBJ2-2; TRBD1 matches 9 bases. Germline loops: CDR1 MNHEY, CDR2 SVGAGI. The CDR3 is 15 residues long. Trimming took 9 bases from V and 0 from J; bases not matched to a gene: 5.

V is TRBV18 and J is TRBJ2-3; 14 bases align to TRBD2. Germline-derived CDR1 and CDR2 are KGHSH and LQKENI. V was clipped by 0 bases and J by 1 base; unmatched bases: 0. The CDR3 consists of 17 residues. CDR3 loop: CASSPPGLAGGTDTQYF. Here the CDR3 DNA reads TGTGCCAGCTCACCACCGGGACTAGCGGGAGGCACAGATACGCAGTATTTT.

This chain connects TRBV6-5 to TRBJ1-4; 8 positions agree with TRBD1. The J segment lost 8 bases and the V segment lost 4 bases, leaving 6 bases of the junction unmatched. Germline assignment: CDR1 MNHEY and CDR2 SVGAGI. The CDR3 is made up of 14 amino acids. CDR3 sequence: CASSSGQGGEKLFF. Written as DNA, the CDR3 is TGTGCCAGCAGTTCCGGACAGGGAGGGGAAAAACTGTTTTTT.

CDR3: CSVVASGEQYF. CDR3 bases: TGCAGCGTTGTGGCTAGCGGTGAGCAGTACTTC. V usage is TRBV29-1 and J usage is TRBJ2-7, with 7 bases that match TRBD2. Losses at the gene ends were 4 bases for V and 7 bases for J; bases not matched to a gene: 4. There are 11 residues in the CDR3. The germline V gene encodes CDR1 SQVTM and CDR2 ANQGSEA.

CDR3 region: CAWSVRTRVSYEQYF. The CDR3 DNA reads as TGTGCCTGGAGTGTGCGGACACGGGTCTCCTACGAGCAGTACTTC. The chain links TRBV30 to TRBJ2-7, with a possible D match to TRBD1 (5 bases). V was cut by 0 bases and J by 0 bases, with 12 bases left in between. Per germline, CDR1 GTSNPN and CDR2 SVGIG (reference sequence). The CDR3 sequence is 15 residues long. Combining the CDR3 with reference TRBV30 and TRBJ2-7 gives the whole variable domain SQTIHQWPATLVQPVGSPLSLECTVEGTSNPNLYWYRQAAGRGLQLLFYSVGIGQISSEVPQNLSASRPQDRQFILSSKKLLLSDSGFYLCAWSVRTRVSYEQYFGPGTRLTVT.

The chain is built from TRBV18 and TRBJ2-7, with TRBD1 identical over 10 bases. Germline CDR1 and CDR2: KGHSH and LQKENI. The junction had 7 bases not matched to a gene; V was cut back by 4 bases and J by 7 bases. The CDR3 spans 14 residues. CDR3 amino acids: CASSLTGQGGEQYF. The CDR3 DNA reads as TGTGCCAGCTCACTAACCGGACAGGGGGGAGAGCAGTACTTC. The variable domain in full, with the rest retrieved from reference TRBV18 and TRBJ2-7, is NAGVMQNPRHLVRRRGQEARLRCSPMKGHSHVYWYRQLPEEGLKFMVYLQKENIIDESGMPKERFSAEFPKEGPSILRIQQVVRGDSAAYFCASSLTGQGGEQYFGPGTRLTVT.

The V gene is TRBV30, the J gene TRBJ1-4; no clear D gene. The germline CDR1 and CDR2 sequences are GTSNPN and SVGIG (reference sequence). The CDR3 is made up of 14 amino acids. The germline V and J ends were trimmed by 5 bases and 7 bases, with 17 bases remaining between them. CDR3 nucleotide sequence: TGTGCCTGGGGCCACCCGCACAGTCCTGAAAAACTGTTTTTT. As protein: CAWGHPHSPEKLFF.

The rearrangement uses TRBV6-2 or TRBV6-3 and TRBJ1-6; 8 nucleotides match TRBD1. V lost 4 bases and J lost 10; bases outside the gene matches: 3. This CDR3 is 13 amino acids long. Germline V gene sequence: CDR1 MNHEY, CDR2 SVGEGT. CDR3 DNA sequence: TGTGCCAGCAGTTGGACAGGGATATCACCCCTCCACTTT. Translating it yields CASSWTGISPLHF.

V gene TRBV5-5 combines with J gene TRBJ2-3; 8 positions match TRBD2. Germline loops: CDR1 SGHKS, CDR2 YYEKEE (reference sequence). V shed 4 bases and J 3 bases; nucleotides not matched to a gene: 10. CDR3 length: 16 amino acids. For the CDR3, the DNA is TGTGCCAGCAGCGACACTGAGGGACTAGGTACAGATACGCAGTATTTT. This gives the protein CASSDTEGLGTDTQYF. Full variable domain (missing parts from reference TRBV5-5 and TRBJ2-3): DAGVTQSPTHLIKTRGQQVTLRCSPISGHKSVSWYQQVLGQGPQFIFQYYEKEERGRGNFPDRFSARQFPNYSSELNVNALLLGDSALYLCASSDTEGLGTDTQYFGPGTRLTVL.

The chain carries TRBV12-1 and TRBJ2-6; the table gives TRBD2 as D, unverified against the DNA. TRBV12-1 is a pseudogene. The CDR3 contains 17 residues. The CDR3 nucleotides read TGTGCCAGCAGCTTGAGCTTGTATCAAAGTCGGGCCAACGTCCTGACTTTC. Residues: CASSLSLYQSRANVLTF.

This chain joins TRBV7-9 and TRBJ2-1; the match to TRBD2 covers 8 bases. CDR3 size: 12 residues. The V gene's germline CDR1 is SEHNR and CDR2 FQNEAQ (reference sequence). V gave up 9 bases and J gave up 7 bases; unmatched junction bases: 5. Written as DNA, the CDR3 is TGTGCCAGTGAACTAGCGGAAAATGAGCAGTTCTTC. It is translated as CASELAENEQFF.

A remark on this clone: The junction and the germline gene differ at one end; a read error may be behind it. The rearrangement uses TRBV19 and TRBJ1-4; D perhaps matches TRBD1 (6 bases). The CDR3 has 12 amino acids. Germline loops: CDR1 LNHDA, CDR2 SQIVND (reference sequence). The DNA for the CDR3 is TGCGCCTCGGGGGGGCTCGATGAAAAACTGTTTTTT. Its translation: CASGGLDEKLFF.

The chain links TRBV29-1 to TRBJ1-1; a possible D gene is TRBD1 (5 bases). This CDR3 spans 14 amino acids. Trimming pared 7 bases from V and 3 bases from J, leaving 18 bases between. Per germline, CDR1 SQVTM and CDR2 ANQGSEA. CDR3 sequence: CSGHGGGSYTEAFF. The CDR3 coding sequence is TGCAGCGGCCATGGGGGGGGTTCGTACACTGAAGCTTTCTTT. Full variable domain (outside the CDR3, taken from reference TRBV29-1 and TRBJ1-1): SAVISQKPSRDICQRGTSLTIQCQVDSQVTMMFWYRQQPGQSLTLIATANQGSEATYESGFVIDKFPISRPNLTFSTLTVSNMSPEDSSIYLCSGHGGGSYTEAFFGQGTRLTVV.

The CDR3 DNA reads as TGCGCCAGCAGCCCCCGGACTAGTCAGCCCCCCGGGGAGCTGTTTTTT. It is translated as CASSPRTSQPPGELFF. The chain has TRBV5-1 and TRBJ2-2; the match to TRBD2 covers 7 bases. Germline V lookup: CDR1 SGHRS, CDR2 YFSETQ. The CDR3 is 16 residues long. V lost 4 bases to trimming and J lost 6 bases; unmatched junction nucleotides: 12.

The chain combines TRBV5-4 with TRBJ2-7; 7 nucleotides align to TRBD2. V shed 2 bases, J shed 5 bases, and the junction held 7 bases outside the gene matches. Germline loops: CDR1 SGHNT, CDR2 YYREEE (reference sequence). The CDR3 length is 14 residues. The CDR3 DNA reads TGTGCCAGCAGCTTCCCCAGCGGGATCAACGAGCAGTACTTC. This encodes CASSFPSGINEQYF.